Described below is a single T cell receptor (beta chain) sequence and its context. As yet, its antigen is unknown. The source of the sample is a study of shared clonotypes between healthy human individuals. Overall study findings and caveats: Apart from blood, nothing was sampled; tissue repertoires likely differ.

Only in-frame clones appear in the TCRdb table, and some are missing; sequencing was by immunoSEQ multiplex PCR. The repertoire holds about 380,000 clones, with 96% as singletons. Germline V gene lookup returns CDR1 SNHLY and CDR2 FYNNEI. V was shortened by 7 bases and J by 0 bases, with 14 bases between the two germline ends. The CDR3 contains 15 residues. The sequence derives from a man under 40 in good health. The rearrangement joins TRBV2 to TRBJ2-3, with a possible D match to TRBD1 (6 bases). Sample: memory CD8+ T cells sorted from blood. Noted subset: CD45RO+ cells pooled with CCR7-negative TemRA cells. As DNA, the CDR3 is TGTGCCAGCAACGTACTAGGGGGAAGCACAGATACGCAGTATTTT. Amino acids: CASNVLGGSTDTQYF.